This TCR beta chain was sequenced in a study of identical twins. From the 5' RACE reads, TCRdb called clonotypes with MiXCR, one entry per CDR3 protein. The sample holds about 810,000 distinct CDR3 sequences, more than 9% seen once. CDR1 is MNHNS and CDR2 is SASEGT in the germline V gene. The CDR3 is 14 amino acids. The V and J ends lost 6 bases and 5 bases, in that order; junction bases with no gene match: 9. In this sample, this clonotype turned up a few times. What it binds is unknown. Findings of the study overall: Possibly, invariant MAIT and iNKT cells partly confounded zero-insertion analyses. Twin-shared out-of-frame alpha sequences showed excess low generation probability. The study based its conclusions on cross-sectional statistical analysis and did not follow the same donors.

These data were also reused for a study on yellow fever vaccine responses in identical twins.

The V and J genes are TRBV6-1 and TRBJ2-5; 7 bases fit TRBD2. The specimen sequenced was PBMCs. The sequence derives from a woman aged 18-29 years in good health. The CDR3 DNA reads TGTGCCAGCAGGGCTAGCGGCTCAGGGGAGACCCAGTACTTC. It codes for CASRASGSGETQYF.